This TCR beta chain appears in the sequencing data of a study of T cell repertoires in cytomegalovirus infection. About the study: It was the public TCR beta signatures that indicated both CMV infection and matching HLA type.

This CDR3 has 12 amino acids. Germline V gene lookup returns CDR1 LNHDA and CDR2 SQIVND (reference sequence). Trimming took 3 bases from V and 12 from J, leaving 14 bases between them. Turning to this clonotype: No antigen is known for it.

General observations from the study: HLA-C-restricted TCR beta clonotypes specific for CMV led the ex vivo response. Cumulative public TCR beta family frequency identified carriers of CMV plus the relevant HLA.

Via MiXCR, TCRdb re-called the reads, giving one row per CDR3 protein. Of just under 550,000 distinct CDR3 sequences listed, around a quarter are singletons. The gene calls are TRBV19 and TRBJ1-1; no clear D gene. The sample consisted of PBMCs. The origin of this receptor is a human donor in good health (CMV status not recorded). Some clones in this sample may be carry-over from other donors' samples. CDR3 sequence reads: CASSMGRGKTFF. CDR3 DNA sequence: TGTGCCAGTAGTATGGGTCGGGGAAAAACTTTCTTT.